This record covers a single T cell receptor beta chain. Its antigen is undetermined. This entry belongs to a study of shared clonotypes between healthy human individuals. General observations from the study: Larger richness was generally estimated for naive than memory subsets.

The protocol was immunoSEQ multiplex PCR, while the TCRdb copy is restricted to in-frame clones and leaves out a portion. Found here are about 2.4 million clones, more than 85% of them singletons; the top ten hold about 0.34%. The V end lost 8 bases, the J end lost 0 bases, and 15 bases lay between the germline ends. Germline V gene sequence: CDR1 SQVTM, CDR2 ANQGSEA. This CDR3 spans 14 amino acids. The sequencing sample was made of naive CD4+ T cells from PBMCs. Subset here: CD45RA+ positively selected. The chain has TRBV29-1 and TRBJ2-3; D gene uncertain. The sequence derives from a man aged 18 to 30 in good health. Some clones in this sample may be carry-over from other donors' samples. CDR3 residues: CSLGPSASTDTQYF. Written as DNA, the CDR3 is TGCAGCCTTGGCCCGAGTGCAAGCACAGATACGCAGTATTTT.